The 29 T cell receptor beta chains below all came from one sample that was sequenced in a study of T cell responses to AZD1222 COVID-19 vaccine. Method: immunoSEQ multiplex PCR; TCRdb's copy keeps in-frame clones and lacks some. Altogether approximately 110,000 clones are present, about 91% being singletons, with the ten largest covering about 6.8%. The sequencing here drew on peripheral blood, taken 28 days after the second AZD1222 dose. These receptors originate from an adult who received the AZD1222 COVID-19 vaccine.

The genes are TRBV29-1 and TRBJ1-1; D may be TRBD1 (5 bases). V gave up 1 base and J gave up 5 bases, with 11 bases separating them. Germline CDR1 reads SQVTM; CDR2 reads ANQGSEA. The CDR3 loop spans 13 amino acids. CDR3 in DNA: TGCAGCGTTGAAGGGTTAGAGGGGACTGAAGCTTTCTTT. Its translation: CSVEGLEGTEAFF.

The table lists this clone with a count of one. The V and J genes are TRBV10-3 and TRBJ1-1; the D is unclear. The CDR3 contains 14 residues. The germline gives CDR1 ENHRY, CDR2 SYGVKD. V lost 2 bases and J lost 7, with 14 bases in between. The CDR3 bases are TGTGCCATCAGTGAGGCCGTCGAGGGAAATGAAGCTTTCTTT. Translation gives CAISEAVEGNEAFF.

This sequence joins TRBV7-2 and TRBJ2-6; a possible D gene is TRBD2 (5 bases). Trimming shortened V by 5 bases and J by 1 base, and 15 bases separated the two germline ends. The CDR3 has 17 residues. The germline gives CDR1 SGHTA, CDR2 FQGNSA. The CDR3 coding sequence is TGTGCCAGCAGCCCCCAGGTGGAGGTGTCTGGGGCCAACGTCCTGACTTTC. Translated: CASSPQVEVSGANVLTF.

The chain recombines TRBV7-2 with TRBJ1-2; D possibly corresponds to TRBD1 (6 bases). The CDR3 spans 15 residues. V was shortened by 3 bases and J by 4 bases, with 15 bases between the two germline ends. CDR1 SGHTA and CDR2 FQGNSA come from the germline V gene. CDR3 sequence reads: CASSFQEGGAYGYTF. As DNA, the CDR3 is TGTGCCAGCAGCTTTCAAGAGGGGGGGGCCTATGGCTACACCTTC. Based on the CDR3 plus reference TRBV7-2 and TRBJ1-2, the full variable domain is GAGVSQSPSNKVTEKGKDVELRCDPISGHTALYWYRQSLGQGLEFLIYFQGNSAPDKSGLPSDRFSAERTGGSVSTLTIQRTQQEDSAVYLCASSFQEGGAYGYTFGSGTRLTVV.

CDR3 nucleotides: TGTGCCATCAGCGAACCGGGGGAGACCCAGTACTTC. Translated, it gives CAISEPGETQYF. The gene calls are TRBV10-3 and TRBJ2-5, with D perhaps TRBD2 (5 bases). This CDR3 contains 12 residues. V was pared by 6 bases and J by 5 bases, with 10 bases between. The germline V gene has CDR1 ENHRY and CDR2 SYGVKD.

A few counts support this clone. CDR3 amino acids: CASSSDSFYGYTF. The CDR3 DNA sequence: TGTGCCAGCAGCAGCGACAGCTTCTATGGCTACACCTTC. The gene calls are TRBV12-3 or TRBV12-4 and TRBJ1-2; TRBD1 might be the D (5 bases). Trimming left V 6 bases short and J 4 bases short, with 12 bases between. CDR3 length equals 13 residues.

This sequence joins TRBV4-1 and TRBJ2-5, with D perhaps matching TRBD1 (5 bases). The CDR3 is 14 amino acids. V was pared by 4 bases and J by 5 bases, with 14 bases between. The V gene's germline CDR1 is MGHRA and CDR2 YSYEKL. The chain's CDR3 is CASSPSRQWETQYF. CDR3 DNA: TGCGCCAGCAGCCCCTCTAGACAGTGGGAGACCCAGTACTTC.

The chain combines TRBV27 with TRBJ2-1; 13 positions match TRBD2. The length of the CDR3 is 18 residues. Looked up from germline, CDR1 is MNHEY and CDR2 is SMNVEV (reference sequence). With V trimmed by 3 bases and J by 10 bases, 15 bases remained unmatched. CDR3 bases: TGTGCCAGCAGTTTGGGGCGGACTAGCGGGGGCCGAGTAAGGGAGCAGTTCTTC. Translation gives CASSLGRTSGGRVREQFF.

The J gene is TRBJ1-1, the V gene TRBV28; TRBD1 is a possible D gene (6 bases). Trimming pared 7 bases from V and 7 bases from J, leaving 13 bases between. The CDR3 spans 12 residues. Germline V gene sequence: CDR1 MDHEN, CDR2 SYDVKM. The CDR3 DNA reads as TGTGCCAGCAAATTAGGACAGAGTGAAGCTTTCTTT. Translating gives CASKLGQSEAFF.

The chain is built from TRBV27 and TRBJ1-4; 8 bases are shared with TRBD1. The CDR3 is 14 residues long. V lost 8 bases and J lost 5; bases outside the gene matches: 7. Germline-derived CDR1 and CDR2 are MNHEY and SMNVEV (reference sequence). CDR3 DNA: TGTGCCAGCGCCCCTCGACAGGGGAATGAAAAACTGTTTTTT. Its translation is CASAPRQGNEKLFF.

As DNA, the CDR3 is TGTGCCAGCAGCTTGGCCGGGATAGAGATTGGCTACACCTTC. Translating gives CASSLAGIEIGYTF. The chain is built from TRBV5-4 and TRBJ1-2; unclear D gene. CDR1 SGHNT and CDR2 YYREEE come from the germline V gene (reference sequence). V dropped 0 bases and J dropped 7 bases, with 13 bases sitting between them. The CDR3 is 14 residues long.

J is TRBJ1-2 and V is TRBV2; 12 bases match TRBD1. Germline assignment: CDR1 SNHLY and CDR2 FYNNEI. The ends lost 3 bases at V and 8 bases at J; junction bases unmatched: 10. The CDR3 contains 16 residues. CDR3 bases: TGTGCCAGCAGTGACCTGGGTGGGGACAGGGGGCGAGGCTACACCTTC. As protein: CASSDLGGDRGRGYTF.

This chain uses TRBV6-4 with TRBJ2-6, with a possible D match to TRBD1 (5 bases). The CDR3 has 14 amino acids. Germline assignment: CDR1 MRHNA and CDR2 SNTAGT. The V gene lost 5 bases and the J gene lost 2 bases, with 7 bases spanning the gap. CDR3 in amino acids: CASSQGTGANVLTF. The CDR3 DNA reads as TGTGCCAGCAGTCAGGGTACTGGGGCCAACGTCCTGACTTTC.

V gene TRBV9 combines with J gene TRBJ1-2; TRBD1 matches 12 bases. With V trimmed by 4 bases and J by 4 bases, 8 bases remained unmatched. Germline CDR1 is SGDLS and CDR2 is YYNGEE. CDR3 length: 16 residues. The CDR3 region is CASSPRDRGLGYGYTF. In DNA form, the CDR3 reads TGTGCCAGCAGCCCCCGGGACAGGGGGCTTGGCTATGGCTACACCTTC.

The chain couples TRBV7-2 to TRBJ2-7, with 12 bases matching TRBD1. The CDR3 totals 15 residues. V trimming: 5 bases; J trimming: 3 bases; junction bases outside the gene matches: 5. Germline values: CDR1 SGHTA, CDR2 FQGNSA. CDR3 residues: CASSAGTGGLYEQYF. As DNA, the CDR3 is TGTGCCAGCAGCGCCGGGACAGGGGGCCTCTACGAGCAGTACTTC.

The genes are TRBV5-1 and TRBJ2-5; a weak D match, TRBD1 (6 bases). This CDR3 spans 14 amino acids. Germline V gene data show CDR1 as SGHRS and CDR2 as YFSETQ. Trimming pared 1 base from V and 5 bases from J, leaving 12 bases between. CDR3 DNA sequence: TGCGCCAGCAGCTTGTCAGGGGCCGGCGAGACCCAGTACTTC. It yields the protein CASSLSGAGETQYF.

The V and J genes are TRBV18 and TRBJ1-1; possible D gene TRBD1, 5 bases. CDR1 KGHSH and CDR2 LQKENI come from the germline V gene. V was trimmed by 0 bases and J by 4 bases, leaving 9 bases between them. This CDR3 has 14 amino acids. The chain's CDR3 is CASSPPVRATEAFF. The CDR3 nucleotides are TGTGCCAGCTCACCACCGGTCAGGGCCACTGAAGCTTTCTTT.

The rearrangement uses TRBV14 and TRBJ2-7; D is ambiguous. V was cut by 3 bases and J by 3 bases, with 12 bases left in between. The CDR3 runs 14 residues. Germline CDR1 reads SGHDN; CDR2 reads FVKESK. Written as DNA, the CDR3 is TGTGCCAGCAGCCATTCGGCAGGATTCTACGAGCAGTACTTC. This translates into CASSHSAGFYEQYF.

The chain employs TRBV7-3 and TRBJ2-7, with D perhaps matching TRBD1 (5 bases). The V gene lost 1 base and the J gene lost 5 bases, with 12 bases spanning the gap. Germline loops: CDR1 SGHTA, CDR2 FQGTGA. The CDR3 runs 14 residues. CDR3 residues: CASSLMGWGHEQYF. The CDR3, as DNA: TGTGCCAGCAGCTTAATGGGGTGGGGCCACGAGCAGTACTTC. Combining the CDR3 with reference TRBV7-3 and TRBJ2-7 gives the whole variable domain GAGVSQTPSNKVTEKGKYVELRCDPISGHTALYWYRQSLGQGPEFLIYFQGTGAADDSGLPNDRFFAVRPEGSVSTLKIQRTERGDSAVYLCASSLMGWGHEQYFGPGTRLTVT.

CDR3 DNA sequence: TGTGCCAGCATCCAGGGGATGGCGGGAATTCAGTACTTC. This encodes CASIQGMAGIQYF. V and J are TRBV6-5 and TRBJ2-4; D possibly uses TRBD1 or TRBD2 (6 bases each). V lost 7 bases, J lost 10 bases, and 17 bases lay in between. The CDR3 length is 13 residues. Germline V gene data show CDR1 as MNHEY and CDR2 as SVGAGI.

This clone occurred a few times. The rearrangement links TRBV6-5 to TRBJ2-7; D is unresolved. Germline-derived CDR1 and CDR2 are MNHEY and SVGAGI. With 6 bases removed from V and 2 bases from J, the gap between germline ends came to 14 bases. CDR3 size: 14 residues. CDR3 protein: CASSRHLTTYEQYF. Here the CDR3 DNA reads TGTGCCAGCAGCCGACACCTAACTACCTACGAGCAGTACTTC.

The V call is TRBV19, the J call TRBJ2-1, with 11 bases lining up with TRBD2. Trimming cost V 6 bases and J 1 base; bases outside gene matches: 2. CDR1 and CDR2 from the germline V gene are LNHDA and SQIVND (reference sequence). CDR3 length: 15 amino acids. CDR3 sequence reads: CASSRTSGSYNEQFF. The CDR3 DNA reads TGTGCCAGTAGCCGGACTAGCGGGTCCTACAATGAGCAGTTCTTC.

The CDR3 DNA reads as TGTGCCAGCAGCCCTTCGCTCGGCGGGGGGTATCGGTACGAGCAGTACTTC. Translation: CASSPSLGGGYRYEQYF. V and J are TRBV3-1 (or the pseudogene TRBV3-2) and TRBJ2-7, with 8 bases aligning to TRBD2. The V segment lost 4 bases and the J segment 4 bases; nucleotides outside the gene matches: 15. The CDR3 consists of 17 residues. The germline V gene has CDR1 LGHDT and CDR2 YNNKEL (reference sequence).

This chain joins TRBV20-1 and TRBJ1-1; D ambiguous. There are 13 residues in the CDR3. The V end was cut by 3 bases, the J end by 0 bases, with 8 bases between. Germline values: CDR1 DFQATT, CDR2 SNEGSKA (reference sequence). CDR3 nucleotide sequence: TGCAGTGCTAGTTTGGCGTTGAACACTGAAGCTTTCTTT. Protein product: CSASLALNTEAFF.

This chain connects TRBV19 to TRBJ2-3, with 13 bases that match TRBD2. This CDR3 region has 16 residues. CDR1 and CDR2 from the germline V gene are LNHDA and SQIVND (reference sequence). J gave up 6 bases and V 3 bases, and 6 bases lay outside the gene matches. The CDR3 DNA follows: TGTGCCAGTAGTATCACTAGCGGGGGGGCCTGGGATACGCAGTATTTT. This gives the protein CASSITSGGAWDTQYF.

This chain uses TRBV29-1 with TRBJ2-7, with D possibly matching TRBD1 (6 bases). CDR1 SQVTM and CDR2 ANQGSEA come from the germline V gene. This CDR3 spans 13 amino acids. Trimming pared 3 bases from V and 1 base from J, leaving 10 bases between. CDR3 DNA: TGCAGCGTTGAGAAGGACAGTTCCTACGAGCAGTACTTC. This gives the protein CSVEKDSSYEQYF.

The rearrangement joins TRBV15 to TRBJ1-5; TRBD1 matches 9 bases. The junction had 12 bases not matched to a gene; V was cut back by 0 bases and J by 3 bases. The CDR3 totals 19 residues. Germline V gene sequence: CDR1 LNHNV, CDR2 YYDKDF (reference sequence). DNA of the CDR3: TGTGCCACCAGCAGAGATTCGGGACAGGGTGGGCCCCTCAATCAGCCCCAGCATTTT. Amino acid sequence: CATSRDSGQGGPLNQPQHF.

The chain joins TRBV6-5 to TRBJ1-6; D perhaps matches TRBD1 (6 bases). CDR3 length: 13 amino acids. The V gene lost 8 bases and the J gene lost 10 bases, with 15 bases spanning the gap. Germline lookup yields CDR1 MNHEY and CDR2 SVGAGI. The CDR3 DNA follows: TGTGCCAGCCACAGGGAGGTGGGATCACCCCTCCACTTT. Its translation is CASHREVGSPLHF.

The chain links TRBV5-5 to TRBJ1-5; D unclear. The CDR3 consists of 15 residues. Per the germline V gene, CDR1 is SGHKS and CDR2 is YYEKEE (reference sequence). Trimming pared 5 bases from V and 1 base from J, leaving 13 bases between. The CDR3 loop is CASSWDLGSNQPQHF. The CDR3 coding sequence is TGTGCCAGCAGTTGGGATCTGGGGAGCAATCAGCCCCAGCATTTT.